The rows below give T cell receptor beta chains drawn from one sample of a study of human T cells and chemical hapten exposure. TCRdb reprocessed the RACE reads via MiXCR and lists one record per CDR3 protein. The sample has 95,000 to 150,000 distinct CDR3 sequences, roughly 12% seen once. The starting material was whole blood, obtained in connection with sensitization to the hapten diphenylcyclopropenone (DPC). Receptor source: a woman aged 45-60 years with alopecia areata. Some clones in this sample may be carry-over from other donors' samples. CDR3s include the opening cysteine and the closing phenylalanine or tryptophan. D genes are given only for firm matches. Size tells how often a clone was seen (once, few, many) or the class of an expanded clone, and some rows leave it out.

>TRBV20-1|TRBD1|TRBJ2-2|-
CSARGDRVPGELFF
TGCAGTGCTAGAGGGGACAGGGTACCCGGGGAGCTGTTTTTT
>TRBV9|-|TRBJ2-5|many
CASSADSATQYF
TGTGCCAGCAGCGCGGACAGCGCAACCCAGTACTTC
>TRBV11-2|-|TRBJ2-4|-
CASSPRQGIVKNIQYF
TGTGCCAGCAGCCCCCGGCAGGGGATCGTCAAAAACATTCAGTACTTC
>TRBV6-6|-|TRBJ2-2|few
CASSYSSSNTGELFF
TGTGCCAGCAGTTACTCTTCCTCTAACACCGGGGAGCTGTTTTTT
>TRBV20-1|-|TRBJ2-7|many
CSARGTTYEEQYF
TGCAGTGCTAGAGGGACAACCTACGAGGAGCAGTACTTC
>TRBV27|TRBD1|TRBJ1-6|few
CASSLTGVIPPLHF
TGTGCCAGCAGTTTAACAGGGGTGATACCACCCCTCCACTTT
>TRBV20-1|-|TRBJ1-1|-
CSGEGTEAFF
TGCAGTGGGGAGGGCACTGAAGCTTTCTTT
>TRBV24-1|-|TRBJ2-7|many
CATSDGARSSYEQYF
TGTGCCACCAGTGATGGGGCCCGGAGCTCCTACGAGCAGTACTTC
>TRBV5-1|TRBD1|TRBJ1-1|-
CASSFARDRGVRNTGAFF
TGCGCCAGCAGTTTTGCCCGGGACAGGGGCGTCAGGAACACTGGAGCTTTCTTT
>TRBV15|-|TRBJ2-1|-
CATSGSRNEQFF
TGTGCCACCAGCGGGTCCCGGAATGAGCAGTTCTTC
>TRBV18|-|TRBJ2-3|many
CASSPGQSDTQYF
TGTGCCAGCTCACCCGGACAGTCAGATACGCAGTATTTT
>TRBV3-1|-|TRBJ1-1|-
CASSQVEVNTEAFF
TGTGCCAGCAGCCAAGTTGAGGTAAACACTGAAGCTTTCTTT
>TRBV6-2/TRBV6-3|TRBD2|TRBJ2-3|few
CASSYLAGVGTDTQYF
TGTGCCAGCAGTTATCTGGCGGGAGTGGGCACAGATACGCAGTATTTT
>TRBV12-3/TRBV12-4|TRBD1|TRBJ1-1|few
CASSQGAYTEAFF
TGTGCCAGCAGTCAGGGGGCATACACTGAAGCTTTCTTT
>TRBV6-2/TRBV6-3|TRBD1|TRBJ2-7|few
CASGDSKQGWTYEQYF
TGTGCCAGCGGAGATTCGAAACAGGGGTGGACCTACGAGCAGTACTTC
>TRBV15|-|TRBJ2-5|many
CATSRGRGTETQYF
TGTGCCACCAGCAGAGGTAGAGGGACAGAGACCCAGTACTTC
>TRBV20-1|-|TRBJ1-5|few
CSARDVGQGSQPQHF
TGCAGTGCTAGAGATGTAGGGCAGGGGTCCCAGCCCCAGCATTTT
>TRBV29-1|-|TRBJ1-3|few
CSVEGTQSSGNTIYF
TGCAGCGTTGAGGGGACGCAGAGCTCTGGAAACACCATATATTTT
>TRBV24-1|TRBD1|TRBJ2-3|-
CATSDSGQGTDTQYF
TGTGCCACCAGTGATTCGGGACAGGGCACAGATACGCAGTATTTT
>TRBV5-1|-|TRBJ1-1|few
CASRSGEMNTEAFF
TGCGCCAGCAGGTCGGGGGAGATGAACACTGAAGCTTTCTTT
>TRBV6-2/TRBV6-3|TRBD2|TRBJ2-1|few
CASSYSRLAGGPYNEQFF
TGTGCCAGCAGTTACTCGCGGCTAGCGGGAGGGCCGTACAATGAGCAGTTCTTC
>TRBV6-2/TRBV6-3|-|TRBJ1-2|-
CASSGPIKGRGGYTF
TGTGCCAGCAGTGGGCCGATAAAGGGACGTGGAGGCTACACCTTC
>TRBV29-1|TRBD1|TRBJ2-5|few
CSAGQGLGEETQYF
TGCAGCGCCGGACAGGGCTTAGGAGAAGAGACCCAGTACTTC
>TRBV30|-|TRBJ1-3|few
CAWGRRDTIYF
TGTGCCTGGGGCCGAAGGGACACCATATATTTT
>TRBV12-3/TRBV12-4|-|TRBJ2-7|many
CASSLAPVGSGFEQYF
TGTGCCAGCAGTTTAGCCCCAGTGGGTTCGGGATTTGAGCAGTACTTC
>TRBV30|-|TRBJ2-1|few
CAWSVPGRQFF
TGTGCCTGGAGTGTACCGGGGAGGCAGTTCTTC
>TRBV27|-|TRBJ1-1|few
CASSLSPDGEAFF
TGTGCCAGCAGTTTATCCCCCGACGGTGAAGCTTTCTTT
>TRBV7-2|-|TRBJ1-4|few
CASSLDGRENEKLFF
TGTGCCAGCAGCTTAGACGGCAGAGAAAATGAAAAACTGTTTTTT
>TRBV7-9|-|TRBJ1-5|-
CASSRGGDQPQHF
TGTGCCAGCAGCAGGGGGGGCGATCAGCCCCAGCATTTT
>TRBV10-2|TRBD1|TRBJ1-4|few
CASSRRQGGTNEKLFF
TGCGCCAGCAGTCGTAGACAGGGCGGAACTAATGAAAAACTGTTTTTT
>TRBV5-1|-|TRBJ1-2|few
CASSLDSGVRYGYTF
TGCGCCAGCAGCTTGGATTCAGGGGTGCGATATGGCTACACCTTC
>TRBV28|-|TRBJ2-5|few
CASGPTSLGIRTQYF
TGTGCCAGCGGCCCTACATCACTCGGAATCAGGACCCAGTACTTC
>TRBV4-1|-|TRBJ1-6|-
CASSLTGVSPLHF
TGCGCCAGCAGCCTCACGGGAGTCTCACCCCTCCACTTT
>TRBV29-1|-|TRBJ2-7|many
CSVEAPGSDSSYEQYF
TGCAGCGTTGAAGCCCCGGGCTCTGACAGCTCCTACGAGCAGTACTTC
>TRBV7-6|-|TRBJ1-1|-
CASSHMTTEAFF
TGTGCCAGCAGCCACATGACCACTGAAGCTTTCTTT
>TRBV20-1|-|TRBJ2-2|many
CSATSTRGSGGELFF
TGCAGTGCTACTTCGACGCGGGGATCAGGCGGGGAGCTGTTTTTT
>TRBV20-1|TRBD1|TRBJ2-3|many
CSAAGGRTFPFTDTQYF
TGCAGTGCCGCAGGGGGCCGAACCTTCCCCTTCACAGATACGCAGTATTTT
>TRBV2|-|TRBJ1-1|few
CASSEPGPTEAFF
TGTGCCAGCAGTGAGCCAGGGCCCACTGAAGCTTTCTTT
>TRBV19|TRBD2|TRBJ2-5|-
CASSGRGEETQYF
TGTGCCAGTAGCGGGAGGGGGGAAGAGACCCAGTACTTC
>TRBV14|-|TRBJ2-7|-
CASSHLGFHEQYF
TGTGCCAGCAGCCATTTAGGGTTCCACGAGCAGTACTTC